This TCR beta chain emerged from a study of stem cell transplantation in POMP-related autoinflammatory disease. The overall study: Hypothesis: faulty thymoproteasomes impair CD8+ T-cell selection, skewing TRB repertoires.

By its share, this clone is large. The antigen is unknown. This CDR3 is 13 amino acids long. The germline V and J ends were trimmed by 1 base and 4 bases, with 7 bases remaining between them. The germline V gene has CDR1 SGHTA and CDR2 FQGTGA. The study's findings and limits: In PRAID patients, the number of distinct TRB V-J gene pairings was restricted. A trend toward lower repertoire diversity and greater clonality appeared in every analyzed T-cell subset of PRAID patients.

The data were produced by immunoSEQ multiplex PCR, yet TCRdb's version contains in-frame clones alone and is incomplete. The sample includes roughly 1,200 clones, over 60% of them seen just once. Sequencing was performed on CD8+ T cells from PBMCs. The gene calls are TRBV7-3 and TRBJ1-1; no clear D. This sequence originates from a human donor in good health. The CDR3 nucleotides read TGTGCCAGCAGCTTAAGTCCACTCACTGAAGCTTTCTTT. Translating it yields CASSLSPLTEAFF.